Listed here is a single T cell receptor beta chain. In the authors' methods: Quantification of nucleated cells was approximated via reference gene primer amplification. The data were produced by immunoSEQ multiplex PCR, yet TCRdb's version contains in-frame clones alone and is incomplete. V and J calls and clone size are copied from that table; D and trimming were computed from the DNA. Of 12,000 to 15,000 clones detected, approximately 90% appear once; the ten largest clones hold about 33%. The data originate from a study of blood T cell repertoires in COVID-19. Study-wide context: Collection of acute and convalescent COVID-19 samples took place in the United States, Italy and Spain. From T cells, B-cell-depleted T cells, or PBMCs came the material, which was cDNA or gDNA.

The clonotype originates from a human donor in a cohort sampled during active COVID-19. The sequencing sample was made of peripheral blood.

This CDR3 reads CASSQTPGQGDEKLFF. DNA for the CDR3: TGTGCCAGCAGCCAGACGCCGGGACAGGGAGATGAAAAACTGTTTTTT. V usage is TRBV4-2 and J usage is TRBJ1-4; 9 bases are a match to TRBD1. After removal of 3 bases from V and 6 bases from J, the junction contained 8 bases not matched to a gene. Germline lookup yields CDR1 LGHNA and CDR2 YNFKEQ. This CDR3 has 16 residues.